These 30 T cell receptor beta chains originate from one sample sequenced in a study of T cells in women clearing cervical HPV infection. Only in-frame clones appear in the TCRdb table, and some are missing; sequencing was by immunoSEQ multiplex PCR. This table lists about 39,000 clones. What was sequenced was blood buffy coat. The receptors were gathered from a woman between 18 and 70 years old with a cervical HPV16 infection that either progressed to CIN3+ or cleared (not recorded which).

Comment on this clone: Read sequence stops 3 residues before the CDR3 end, and the germline J gene provides the missing end. The chain carries TRBV7-9 and TRBJ2-5; weak D call: TRBD2 (6 bases). V shed 4 bases and J shed 6 bases, with 12 bases lying between them. CDR1 SEHNR and CDR2 FQNEAQ come from the germline V gene (reference sequence). The CDR3 spans 13 residues. The CDR3 protein is CASSSAGSQTQYF. The sequenced part of the CDR3 DNA is TGTGCCAGCAGCTCGGCGGGGAGCCAGACC.

To note about this clone: Sequencing ends 3 residues short of the CDR3 end; the germline J gene provides the rest. This chain joins TRBV7-9 and TRBJ2-1, with D tentatively TRBD1 (7 bases). Looked up from germline, CDR1 is SEHNR and CDR2 is FQNEAQ (reference sequence). The V end lost 3 bases, the J end lost 7 bases, and 16 bases lay between the germline ends. This CDR3 region has 15 residues. The covered CDR3 bases are TGTGCCAGCAGCTTTTCCGAGACAGGGAGGAATGAG. The encoded protein is CASSFSETGRNE. The whole CDR3 protein is CASSFSETGRNEQFF.

A remark on this clone: The sequence runs out 3 residues before the end of the CDR3; the remainder is reconstructed from the germline J gene. This chain links TRBV12-3 or TRBV12-4 with TRBJ2-3; D perhaps matches TRBD2 (5 bases). Trimming pared 3 bases from V and 1 base from J, leaving 5 bases between. The length of the CDR3 is 13 residues. The CDR3 loop reads CASSFSGTDTQYF. CDR3 bases read: TGTGCCAGCAGTTTTAGCGGCACAGATACG.

A word on this clone: Read data end 3 residues before the CDR3 end; the end is taken from the germline J gene. The V gene is TRBV10-3, the J gene TRBJ2-7; D unresolved. V was clipped by 5 bases and J by 0 bases, with 2 bases between them. The CDR3 is 11 amino acids. Per germline, CDR1 ENHRY and CDR2 SYGVKD. The CDR3: CAISHSYEQYF. The CDR3 bases that were read are TGTGCCATCAGTCACTCCTACGAG.

Comment on this clone: The observed sequence ends 3 residues before the CDR3 terminus, with the missing tail filled in from the germline J gene. The rearrangement links TRBV20-1 to TRBJ1-5; 10 nucleotides line up with TRBD1. The CDR3 runs to 14 residues. J gave up 5 bases and V 2 bases, and 3 bases lay outside the gene matches. The germline gives CDR1 DFQATT, CDR2 SNEGSKA (reference sequence). This CDR3 reads CSARRGQGDQPQHF. The CDR3 DNA, read in part, is TGCAGTGCTAGACGCGGACAGGGGGATCAGCCC.

Worth noting for this clone: Sequencing ends 3 residues short of the CDR3 end; the germline J gene provides the rest. This chain links TRBV6-2 or TRBV6-3 with TRBJ2-1; TRBD2 matches at 9 bases. With V trimmed by 8 bases and J by 5 bases, 10 bases remained unmatched. Germline assignment: CDR1 MNHEY and CDR2 SVGEGT. The CDR3 covers 15 residues. The CDR3 protein is CASWTGAGGHNEQFF. The DNA read from the CDR3 is TGTGCCAGCTGGACTGGGGCGGGGGGGCACAATGAG.

CDR3 DNA, as far as it was read: TGTGCCAGCAGCCCGGGACAGCCGGGGATAGGGAGCGGC. Its translation is CASSPGQPGIGSG. The whole CDR3 sequence reads CASSPGQPGIGSGYTF. The rearrangement uses TRBV7-3 and TRBJ1-2; TRBD1 matches 7 bases. From the germline J gene comes the end of the CDR3, since the read stops 3 residues before it. The CDR3 has 16 amino acids. Germline assignment: CDR1 SGHTA and CDR2 FQGTGA.

To note about this clone: The missing CDR3 end, 3 residues past where the read stops, is filled in from the germline J gene. This rearrangement joins TRBV5-1 to TRBJ1-2, with 7 bases matching TRBD1. V lost 4 bases to trimming and J lost 5 bases; unmatched junction nucleotides: 8. Looked up from germline, CDR1 is SGHRS and CDR2 is YFSETQ. CDR3 length: 14 amino acids. The CDR3 sequence is CASSEGAFRYGYTF. Incomplete CDR3 DNA: TGCGCCAGCAGCGAGGGGGCGTTTAGGTATGGC.

Points on this clone: The read stops 3 residues short of the end of the CDR3; the missing end is completed from the germline J gene. The chain has TRBV19 and TRBJ1-1; possible D gene TRBD1, 5 bases. The germline V gene encodes CDR1 LNHDA and CDR2 SQIVND (reference sequence). The CDR3 loop spans 13 amino acids. V lost 6 bases and J 5 bases, leaving 13 bases between the germline ends. The chain's CDR3 is CASRRAGGTEAFF. CDR3 DNA (partial): TGTGCCAGTAGGAGGGCGGGGGGAACTGAA.

Worth noting for this clone: The DNA ends 3 residues before the CDR3 does, and the rest of the CDR3 is filled in from the germline J gene. The J gene is TRBJ2-5, the V gene TRBV2, with 14 bases identical to TRBD2. CDR1 is SNHLY and CDR2 is FYNNEI in the germline V gene. The CDR3 length is 17 residues. V shed 6 bases, J shed 4 bases, and the junction held 10 bases outside the gene matches. The sequenced CDR3 bases are TGTGCCAGCAGAAAGACTAGCGGGGGGGCCTTAGGAGAGACC. It codes for CASRKTSGGALGET. The full CDR3 sequence reads CASRKTSGGALGETQYF.

With respect to this clone: The read stops 3 residues short of the end of the CDR3; the missing end is completed from the germline J gene. V and J are TRBV14 and TRBJ2-7; the match to TRBD1 covers 7 bases. This CDR3 spans 12 amino acids. Trimming at V came to 6 bases and at J to 5 bases, leaving 4 bases not matched to a gene. CDR1 is SGHDN and CDR2 is FVKESK in the germline V gene. CDR3 bases read: TGTGCCAGCAGGCAACAGGGGAACGAG. Protein sequence: CASRQQGNE. The whole CDR3 sequence is CASRQQGNEQYF. The full variable domain, completed using reference TRBV14 and TRBJ2-7, is EAGVTQFPSHSVIEKGQTVTLRCDPISGHDNLYWYRRVMGKEIKFLLHFVKESKQDESGMPNNRFLAERTGGTYSTLKVQPAELEDSGVYFCASRQQGNEQYFGPGTRLTVT.

As to this clone: The read is 3 residues too short to cover the CDR3 end, so that end is filled in from the germline J gene. The rearrangement uses TRBV11-2 and TRBJ1-2; tentatively, D is TRBD1 (6 bases). Germline V gene sequence: CDR1 SGHAT, CDR2 FQNNGV. The CDR3 is made up of 15 amino acids. V lost 5 bases to trimming and J lost 6 bases, with 19 bases between them. Partial CDR3 DNA: TGTGCCAGCAGCCCCTGGGGGGGGCAGAGGGATGGC. Its translation is CASSPWGGQRDG. The full CDR3 is CASSPWGGQRDGYTF.

As regards this clone: The observed sequence ends 3 residues before the CDR3 terminus, with the missing tail filled in from the germline J gene. The chain links TRBV6-4 to TRBJ2-7, with 9 positions matching TRBD1. V gave up 0 bases and J gave up 6 bases; unmatched junction bases: 0. The germline CDR1 and CDR2 sequences are MRHNA and SNTAGT. The CDR3 has 13 residues. CDR3 DNA, as far as it was read: TGTGCCAGCAGTGACTCGGACAGGGGCGAG. This encodes CASSDSDRGE. The CDR3 reads in full as CASSDSDRGEQYF.

Turning to this clone: The read terminates 3 residues ahead of where the CDR3 ends, so the germline J gene completes it. J is TRBJ2-5 and V is TRBV7-1; 13 bases are shared with TRBD2. TRBV7-1 is an ORF; its function is uncertain. The CDR3 is 21 amino acids. Losses at the gene ends were 3 bases for V and 5 bases for J; bases not matched to a gene: 21. Here the CDR3 reads CASSSRPYGLAGENGGETQYF. Incomplete CDR3 DNA: TGTGCCAGCAGCTCTAGACCTTACGGACTAGCGGGGGAGAATGGGGGGGAGACC.

Worth noting for this clone: The read finishes 3 residues shy of the CDR3 end, and the germline J gene is used to complete it. The rearrangement uses TRBV7-3 and TRBJ2-2; weak D call: TRBD1 (5 bases). The CDR3 spans 16 residues. V gave up 2 bases and J gave up 4 bases, with 14 bases separating them. The germline V gene has CDR1 SGHTA and CDR2 FQGTGA. The CDR3 bases that were read are TGTGCCAGCAGCTTACCCAGGGATGGGGCCACCGGGGAG. Translation: CASSLPRDGATGE. The whole CDR3 protein reads CASSLPRDGATGELFF.

A note on this clone: The read ends 3 residues shy of where the CDR3 ends; the end is completed using the germline J gene. The chain recombines TRBV19 with TRBJ2-6; unclear D gene. CDR1 and CDR2 from the germline V gene are LNHDA and SQIVND (reference sequence). Trimming pared 7 bases from V and 3 bases from J, leaving 7 bases between. This CDR3 is built from 13 residues. The CDR3: CASKGLGANVLTF. The covered CDR3 bases are TGTGCCAGTAAGGGTCTTGGGGCCAACGTC.

A remark on this clone: The read ends 3 residues shy of where the CDR3 ends; the end is completed using the germline J gene. This chain uses TRBV4-2 with TRBJ2-1; 9 bases are shared with TRBD2. V gave up 0 bases and J gave up 8 bases; unmatched junction bases: 8. This CDR3 is built from 16 residues. The V gene's germline CDR1 is LGHNA and CDR2 YNFKEQ. The covered CDR3 bases are TGTGCCAGCAGCCAAGATCCCAGCGGGGGGAGTGATGAG. This translates into CASSQDPSGGSDE. The full CDR3 protein reads CASSQDPSGGSDEQFF.

About this clone itself: The read falls 3 residues short of the CDR3 end, and the missing part is taken from the germline J gene. The rearrangement uses TRBV20-1 and TRBJ2-2; 15 nucleotides line up with TRBD2. This CDR3 has 17 residues. Germline V gene lookup returns CDR1 DFQATT and CDR2 SNEGSKA (reference sequence). J gave up 7 bases and V 1 base, and 7 bases lay outside the gene matches. The CDR3 here is CSARGTSGGVRDGELFF. The CDR3 bases that were read are TGCAGTGCTAGAGGGACTAGCGGGGGGGTCCGGGACGGGGAG.

Remarks on this clone: The read is 3 residues too short to cover the CDR3 end, so that end is filled in from the germline J gene. The J gene is TRBJ2-7, the V gene TRBV5-1; maybe TRBD1 (6 bases). The CDR3 length is 14 residues. Germline V gene data show CDR1 as SGHRS and CDR2 as YFSETQ. Trimming left V 0 bases short and J 6 bases short, with 13 bases between. CDR3 bases read: TGCGCCAGCAGCTTGGACAGGGCTGCTGTCGAG. Protein product: CASSLDRAAVE. The CDR3 as a whole reads CASSLDRAAVEQYF.

Turning to this clone: With the read ending 3 residues before the CDR3 end, the germline J gene is used to fill in that end. This chain connects TRBV11-2 to TRBJ1-1; D gene uncertain. Deletions cut 1 base from V and 1 base from J, with 4 bases between. The germline gives CDR1 SGHAT, CDR2 FQNNGV. The CDR3 loop spans 13 amino acids. The covered CDR3 bases are TGTGCCAGCAGCTTAGCTACGAACACTGAA. Amino acids: CASSLATNTE. The full CDR3 reads CASSLATNTEAFF.

For this clone: Coverage ceases 3 residues before the CDR3 finishes, and the germline J gene fills in the end. V gene TRBV7-8 combines with J gene TRBJ2-7, with TRBD2 as a possible D gene (6 bases). The CDR3 covers 16 residues. Looked up from germline, CDR1 is SGHVS and CDR2 is FQNEAQ. V was pared by 4 bases and J by 0 bases, with 16 bases between. CDR3 bases read: TGTGCCAGCAGCTACGGGGGTCGGGGTAGCTCCTACGAG. This encodes CASSYGGRGSSYE. The full CDR3 reads CASSYGGRGSSYEQYF.

As to this clone: The CDR3 end is not reached by the read, which stops 3 residues before it; the germline J gene fills it in. The V gene is TRBV13, the J gene TRBJ2-5, with 12 positions matching TRBD2. This CDR3 has 18 residues. In germline, CDR1 is PRHDT, CDR2 FYEKMQ (reference sequence). The V gene end was trimmed by 4 bases and the J gene end by 5 bases; junction bases not matched to a gene: 14. Incomplete CDR3 DNA: TGTGCCAGCAGCTCCCGACCGACTAGCGGGGGCCCTGGGGAGACC. Translating gives CASSSRPTSGGPGET. The whole CDR3 protein reads CASSSRPTSGGPGETQYF. Variable domain in full (rest from reference TRBV13 and TRBJ2-5): AAGVIQSPRHLIKEKRETATLKCYPIPRHDTVYWYQQGPGQDPQFLISFYEKMQSDKGSIPDRFSAQQFSDYHSELNMSSLELGDSALYFCASSSRPTSGGPGETQYFGPGTRLLVL.

With regard to this clone: The read terminates 3 residues ahead of where the CDR3 ends, so the germline J gene completes it. The V call is TRBV5-4, the J call TRBJ1-2; TRBD1 matches at 9 bases. The ends lost 4 bases at V and 7 bases at J; junction bases unmatched: 5. CDR1 and CDR2 from the germline V gene are SGHNT and YYREEE (reference sequence). This CDR3 is built from 13 residues. Partial CDR3 DNA: TGTGCCAGCAGCCTCGGACAGGGGAGTGGC. Encoded protein: CASSLGQGSG. The CDR3, in full, reads CASSLGQGSGYTF.

Concerning this clone itself: The read falls 3 residues short of the CDR3 end, and the missing part is taken from the germline J gene. The V and J genes are TRBV28 and TRBJ1-1; D not resolved. CDR3 length equals 17 residues. CDR1 MDHEN and CDR2 SYDVKM come from the germline V gene. The germline V and J ends were trimmed by 7 bases and 0 bases, with 21 bases remaining between them. The CDR3 sequence: CASTPYGVRNLNTEAFF. The DNA read from the CDR3 is TGTGCCAGCACCCCTTACGGGGTACGGAACTTGAACACTGAA. Full variable domain (outside the CDR3, taken from reference TRBV28 and TRBJ1-1): DVKVTQSSRYLVKRTGEKVFLECVQDMDHENMFWYRQDPGLGLRLIYFSYDVKMKEKGDIPEGYSVSREKKERFSLILESASTNQTSMYLCASTPYGVRNLNTEAFFGQGTRLTVV.

Of note for this clone: The missing CDR3 end, 3 residues past where the read stops, is filled in from the germline J gene. V gene TRBV2 combines with J gene TRBJ2-7; possible D gene TRBD1, 5 bases. Germline V gene sequence: CDR1 SNHLY, CDR2 FYNNEI. CDR3 length equals 12 residues. The ends were cut back, 4 bases at V and 5 bases at J, with 9 bases in the middle. CDR3 region: CASSGRAHEQYF. The CDR3 bases that were read are TGTGCCAGCAGTGGCAGGGCCCACGAG.

CDR3 DNA, as far as it was read: TGTGCCAGCAGCTTAGGGGACTTCTATAATTCACCC. Protein sequence: CASSLGDFYNSP. In full, the CDR3 reads CASSLGDFYNSPLHF. The J gene is TRBJ1-6, the V gene TRBV7-9; D may be TRBD1 (5 bases). The read halts 3 residues ahead of the CDR3 end, with the missing end drawn from the germline J gene. The V end lost 1 base, the J end lost 3 bases, and 7 bases lay between the germline ends. The CDR3 totals 15 residues. Germline V CDR1 and CDR2: SEHNR, FQNEAQ (reference sequence).

In regard to this clone: The read falls 3 residues short of the CDR3 end, and the missing part is taken from the germline J gene. The chain links TRBV11-2 to TRBJ1-4; the D is unclear. The V end lost 4 bases, the J end lost 8 bases, and 11 bases lay between the germline ends. CDR1 and CDR2 (germline): SGHAT, FQNNGV. The length of the CDR3 is 13 residues. The part of the CDR3 DNA that was read is TGTGCCAGCAGCTCACAGCTAAGGGAAAAA. It encodes CASSSQLREK. The CDR3 reads in full as CASSSQLREKLFF. Complete variable domain (other parts from reference TRBV11-2 and TRBJ1-4): EAGVAQSPRYKIIEKRQSVAFWCNPISGHATLYWYQQILGQGPKLLIQFQNNGVVDDSQLPKDRFSAERLKGVDSTLKIQPAKLEDSAVYLCASSSQLREKLFFGSGTQLSVL.

A remark on this clone: The read comes to an end 3 residues before the CDR3 does, leaving the germline J gene to fill in the end. The chain uses TRBV7-6 and TRBJ1-5; TRBD1 matches 7 bases. The CDR3 spans 13 residues. Germline assignment: CDR1 SGHVS and CDR2 FNYEAQ. Losses at the gene ends were 5 bases for V and 4 bases for J; bases not matched to a gene: 2. This chain's CDR3 is CASSQTGNQPQHF. Partial CDR3 DNA: TGTGCCAGCAGCCAGACAGGGAATCAGCCC. The full variable domain, its missing parts supplied by reference TRBV7-6 and TRBJ1-5, is GAGVSQSPRYKVTKRGQDVALRCDPISGHVSLYWYRQALGQGPEFLTYFNYEAQQDKSGLPNDRFSAERPEGSISTLTIQRTEQRDSAMYRCASSQTGNQPQHFGDGTRLSIL.

With respect to this clone: The missing CDR3 end, 3 residues past where the read stops, is filled in from the germline J gene. The chain links TRBV7-3 to TRBJ1-6, with D possibly TRBD1 on 6 matching bases. Between the trimmed V and J ends, which lost 5 bases and 6 bases, there was a span of 17 bases. CDR1 and CDR2 (germline): SGHTA, FQGTGA. This CDR3 is 16 amino acids long. CDR3 sequence reads: CASSLKGGRGNSPLHF. CDR3 DNA (partial): TGTGCCAGCAGCCTAAAGGGTGGCAGGGGTAATTCACCC.

As concerns this clone: The read terminates 3 residues ahead of where the CDR3 ends, so the germline J gene completes it. This sequence joins TRBV5-1 and TRBJ2-2; no reliable D call. V gave up 4 bases and J gave up 6 bases, with 13 bases separating them. The CDR3 consists of 14 residues. Germline CDR1 reads SGHRS; CDR2 reads YFSETQ. The CDR3 spells CASSPRLGAGELFF. The sequenced part of the CDR3 DNA is TGCGCCAGCAGCCCCCGCCTGGGCGCCGGGGAG.